The next 5 T cell receptor beta chains were all read from a single sample in a study of T cell changes during pregnancy in multiple sclerosis. TCRdb keeps only in-frame clones here, not all; method: immunoSEQ multiplex PCR. The sample consists of some 77,000 clones, approximately 90% of them appearing once. This specimen consisted of CD4+ T cells from peripheral blood mononuclear cells, obtained before pregnancy. The receptor source for this set is a female donor with multiple sclerosis, enrolled in a pregnancy study.

This clone has just one count. The chain employs TRBV25-1 and TRBJ2-7, with D maybe TRBD2 (6 bases). CDR1 and CDR2 (germline): MGHDK, SYGVNS. The CDR3 is 13 residues long. The V end was cut by 6 bases, the J end by 4 bases, with 13 bases between. CDR3 protein: CASRAPGGYEQYF. Written as DNA, the CDR3 is TGTGCCAGCAGGGCCCCCGGGGGATACGAGCAGTACTTC.

The chain links TRBV6-5 to TRBJ1-1; possibly TRBD1 for D (5 bases). The CDR3 has 15 residues. Germline CDR1 and CDR2: MNHEY and SVGAGI. Trimming took off 0 bases at V and 4 bases at J, with 12 bases between the two ends. CDR3 bases: TGTGCCAGCAGTTACTCATGGGGGGAAGGCACTGAAGCTTTCTTT. This codes for CASSYSWGEGTEAFF.

The rearrangement joins TRBV6-1 to TRBJ2-3; 10 positions agree with TRBD2. The V gene's germline CDR1 is MNHNS and CDR2 SASEGT. This CDR3 spans 13 amino acids. Germline trimming cut 8 bases from V and 13 bases from J; bases unmatched to any gene: 12. The CDR3 region has the DNA TGTGCCAGCCGCGGCCCAGGACTAGCGGAAAAGTATTTT. It is translated as CASRGPGLAEKYF.

The rearrangement joins TRBV19 to TRBJ2-3; D gene ambiguous. Germline CDR1 reads LNHDA; CDR2 reads SQIVND (reference sequence). This CDR3 spans 14 amino acids. The V and J ends lost 4 bases and 1 base respectively, with 9 bases between them. Here the CDR3 DNA reads TGTGCCAGTAGTAATGAGGCCCGCACAGATACGCAGTATTTT. This codes for CASSNEARTDTQYF.

The table lists this clone with a few counts. The rearrangement uses TRBV6-6 and TRBJ2-7; no reliable D call. Germline V CDR1 and CDR2: MNHNY, SVGAGI (reference sequence). The V gene lost 2 bases and the J gene lost 2 bases, with 13 bases spanning the gap. This CDR3 is 15 amino acids long. The CDR3 DNA reads TGTGCCAGCAGTTACGTCGCCCCTACGACCTACGAGCAGTACTTC. The encoded protein is CASSYVAPTTYEQYF.